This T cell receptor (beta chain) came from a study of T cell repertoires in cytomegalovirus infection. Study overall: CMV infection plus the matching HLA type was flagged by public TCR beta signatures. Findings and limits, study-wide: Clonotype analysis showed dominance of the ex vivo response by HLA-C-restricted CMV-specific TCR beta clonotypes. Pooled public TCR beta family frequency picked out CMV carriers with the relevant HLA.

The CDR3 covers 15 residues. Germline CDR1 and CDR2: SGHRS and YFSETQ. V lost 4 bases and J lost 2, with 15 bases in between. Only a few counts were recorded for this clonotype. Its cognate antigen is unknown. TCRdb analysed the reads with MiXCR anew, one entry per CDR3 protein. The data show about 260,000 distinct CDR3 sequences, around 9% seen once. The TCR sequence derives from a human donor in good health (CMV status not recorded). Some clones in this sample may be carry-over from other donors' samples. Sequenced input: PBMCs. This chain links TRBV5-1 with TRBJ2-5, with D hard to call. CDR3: CASSRMAGRQETQYF. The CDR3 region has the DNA TGCGCCAGCAGCCGAATGGCAGGCAGACAAGAGACCCAGTACTTC. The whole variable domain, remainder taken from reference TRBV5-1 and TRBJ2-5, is KAGVTQTPRYLIKTRGQQVTLSCSPISGHRSVSWYQQTPGQGLQFLFEYFSETQRNKGNFPGRFSGRQFSNSRSEMNVSTLELGDSALYLCASSRMAGRQETQYFGPGTRLLVL.